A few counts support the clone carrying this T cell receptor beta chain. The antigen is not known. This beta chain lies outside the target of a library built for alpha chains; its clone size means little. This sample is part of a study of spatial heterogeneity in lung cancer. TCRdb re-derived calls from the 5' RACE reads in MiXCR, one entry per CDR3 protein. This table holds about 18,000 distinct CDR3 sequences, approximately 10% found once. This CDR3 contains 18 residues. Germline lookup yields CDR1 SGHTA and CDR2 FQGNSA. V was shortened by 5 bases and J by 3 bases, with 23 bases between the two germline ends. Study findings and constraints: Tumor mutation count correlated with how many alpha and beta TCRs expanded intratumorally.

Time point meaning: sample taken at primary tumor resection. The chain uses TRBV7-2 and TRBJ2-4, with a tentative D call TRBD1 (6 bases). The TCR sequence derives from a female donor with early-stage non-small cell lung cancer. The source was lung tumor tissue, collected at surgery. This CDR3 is CASSETPPGVGGKNIQYF. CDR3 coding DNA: TGTGCCAGCAGCGAAACTCCCCCAGGGGTTGGAGGCAAAAACATTCAGTACTTC.